This entry is about one T cell receptor (beta chain). The table came from immunoSEQ multiplex PCR; TCRdb's copy has only in-frame clones and leaves some out. This table holds around 95,000 clones, just over 90% found once. The record originates from a study of T cell changes during pregnancy in multiple sclerosis. Sequences were derived from peripheral blood, sampled after pregnancy. The sequence was collected from a female donor in good health, enrolled as a control in a pregnancy study.

CDR3 coding DNA: TGTGCCAGCAGCCGGGACAACTCCTACGAGCAGTACTTC. Residues: CASSRDNSYEQYF. The chain employs TRBV7-3 and TRBJ2-7, with D perhaps TRBD1 (6 bases). Trimming shortened V by 5 bases and J by 0 bases, and 8 bases separated the two germline ends. The CDR3 totals 13 residues. Germline CDR1 SGHTA, CDR2 FQGTGA.